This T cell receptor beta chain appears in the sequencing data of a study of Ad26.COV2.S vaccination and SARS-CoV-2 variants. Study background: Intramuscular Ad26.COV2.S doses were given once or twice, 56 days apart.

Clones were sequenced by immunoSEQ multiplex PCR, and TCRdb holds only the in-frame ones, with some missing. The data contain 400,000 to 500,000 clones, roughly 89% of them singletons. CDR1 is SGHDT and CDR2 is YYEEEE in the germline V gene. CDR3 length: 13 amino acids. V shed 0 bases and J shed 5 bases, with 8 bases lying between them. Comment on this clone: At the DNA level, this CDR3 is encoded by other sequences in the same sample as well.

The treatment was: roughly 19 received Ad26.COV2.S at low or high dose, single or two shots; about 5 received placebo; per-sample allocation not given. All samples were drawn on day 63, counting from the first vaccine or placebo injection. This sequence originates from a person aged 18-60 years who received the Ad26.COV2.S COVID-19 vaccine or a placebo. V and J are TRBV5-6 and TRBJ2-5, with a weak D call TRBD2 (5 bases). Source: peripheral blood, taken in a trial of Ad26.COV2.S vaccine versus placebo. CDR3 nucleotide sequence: TGTGCCAGCAGCTTGGCCGGCGGGGAGACCCAGTACTTC. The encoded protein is CASSLAGGETQYF.